These T cell receptor beta chains were read from a single sample in a study of identical twins. TCRdb ran MiXCR on the 5' RACE reads and lists one entry per CDR3 protein. The sample consists of 1.5 million to 2 million distinct CDR3 sequences, 25% to 35% of them appearing once. The source material was cord blood. These receptors were obtained from a newborn girl in good health. Each CDR3 is given with its conserved first and last residue. A D gene is named only where the DNA matches it firmly. The size of a clone is reported for some rows only, either as once, few or many, or as a class for expanded clones.

j_gene	abundance	v_gene	d_gene	CDR3nt	CDR3aa
TRBJ2-7	few	TRBV3-1	.	TGTGCCAGCAGCCAAGTCTTAACAGGGCCCTACGAGCAGTACTTC	CASSQVLTGPYEQYF
TRBJ2-7	.	TRBV7-2	.	TGTGCCAGCAGTCAAATGGCTGGGGGGGGCCAGCACGAGCAGTACTTC	CASSQMAGGGQHEQYF
TRBJ2-1	once	TRBV2	TRBD2	TGTGTCAGCAGTCGGGAGGGCCTGTACGAGCAGTTCTTC	CVSSREGLYEQFF
TRBJ1-1	few	TRBV11-2	.	TGTGCCAGCAGCTTAGTTTCCGGGGAGACTGAAGCTTTCTTT	CASSLVSGETEAFF
TRBJ1-5	.	TRBV6-6	TRBD1	TGTGCCAGCAGTTACGGGACAGGGAGAGGGAATCAGCCCCAGCATTTT	CASSYGTGRGNQPQHF
TRBJ2-7	few	TRBV21-1	.	TGTGCCAGTTTACGGGCCATCTACGAGCAGTACTTC	CASLRAIYEQYF
TRBJ2-1	.	TRBV20-1	.	TGCAGTGCAGAACCAGGGGTGGGACAGTTCTTC	CSAEPGVGQFF
TRBJ1-4	.	TRBV20-1	.	TGCAGTGGCCGGGACACAACTAATGAAAAACTGTTTTTT	CSGRDTTNEKLFF
TRBJ2-7	many	TRBV12-3/TRBV12-4	.	TGTGCCAGCAGGGGAATCTACGAGCAGTACTTC	CASRGIYEQYF
TRBJ1-1	many	TRBV10-3	.	TGTGCCATCAGTGCCCAGGGGACTGAAGCTTTCTTT	CAISAQGTEAFF
TRBJ1-1	.	TRBV4-2	.	TGTGCCAGCAGCCGCGGGACGGGGAGCACTGAAGCTTTCTTT	CASSRGTGSTEAFF
TRBJ2-7	.	TRBV10-3	TRBD1	TGTGCCATCAGTGACCCCGGGACAGGGGGCTACGAGCAGTACTTC	CAISDPGTGGYEQYF
TRBJ2-2	few	TRBV4-1	.	TGCGCCAGCAGCCAAGCAACGGCCGGGGAGCTGTTTTTT	CASSQATAGELFF
TRBJ1-2	few	TRBV12-3/TRBV12-4	.	TGTGCCAGCAGTTTAATCTCAAGTCGGGGCTATGGCTACACCTTC	CASSLISSRGYGYTF